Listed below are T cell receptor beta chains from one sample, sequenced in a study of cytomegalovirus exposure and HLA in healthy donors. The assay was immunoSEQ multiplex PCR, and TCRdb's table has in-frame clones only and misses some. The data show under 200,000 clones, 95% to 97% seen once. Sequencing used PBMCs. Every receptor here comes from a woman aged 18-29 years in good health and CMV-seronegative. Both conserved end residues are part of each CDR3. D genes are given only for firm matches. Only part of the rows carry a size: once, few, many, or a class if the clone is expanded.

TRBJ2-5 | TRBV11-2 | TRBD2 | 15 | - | TGTGCCAGCAGCAAGGGGCTAGCGGACCAAGAGACCCAGTACTTC | CASSKGLADQETQYF
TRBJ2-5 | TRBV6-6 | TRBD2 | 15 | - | TGTGCCAGCGGGGAGCCGCGGGGGGGCAGGGAGACCCAGTACTTC | CASGEPRGGRETQYF
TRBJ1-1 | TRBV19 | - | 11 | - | TGTGCCAGCCGGACAGTTGCTGAAGCTTTCTTT | CASRTVAEAFF
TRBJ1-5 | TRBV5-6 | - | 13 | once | TGTGCCAGCAGCTTTAGAAGCAATCAGCCCCAGCATTTT | CASSFRSNQPQHF
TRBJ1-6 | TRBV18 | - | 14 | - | TGTGCCAGCTCGCACAGCTCCTATAATTCACCCCTCCACTTT | CASSHSSYNSPLHF
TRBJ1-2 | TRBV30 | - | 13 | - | TGTGCCTGGAGTGTTAAGGGGCGCGGTGGCTACACCTTC | CAWSVKGRGGYTF
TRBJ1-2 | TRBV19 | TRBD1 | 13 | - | TGTGCCAGTAACACAGGGGGGAGCTATGGCTACACCTTC | CASNTGGSYGYTF
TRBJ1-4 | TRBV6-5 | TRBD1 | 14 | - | TGTGCCAGCAGCCGAGGACAGGGCGAAGAAAAACTGTTTTTT | CASSRGQGEEKLFF
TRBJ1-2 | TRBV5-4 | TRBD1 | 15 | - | TGTGCCAGCAGCTTGGGCAGCAGGGGGCCCTATGGCTACACCTTC | CASSLGSRGPYGYTF
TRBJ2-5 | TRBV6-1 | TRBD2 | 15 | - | TGTGCCAGCAGTCCGGGACTAGCGGGTCAAGAGACCCAGTACTTC | CASSPGLAGQETQYF
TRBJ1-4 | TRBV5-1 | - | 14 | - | TGCGCCAGCAGCTTGGGAGGATCTAATGAAAAACTGTTTTTT | CASSLGGSNEKLFF
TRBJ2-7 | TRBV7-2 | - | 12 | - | TGTGCCAGCAGCCCCAACTCCTACGAGCAGTACTTC | CASSPNSYEQYF
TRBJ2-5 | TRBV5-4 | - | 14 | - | TGTGCCAGCAGCTTGGCTACGTATCCAGAGACCCAGTACTTC | CASSLATYPETQYF
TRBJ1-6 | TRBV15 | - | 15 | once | TGTGCCACCAGCAGAGAGCCTGACAGAAATTCACCCCTCCACTTT | CATSREPDRNSPLHF
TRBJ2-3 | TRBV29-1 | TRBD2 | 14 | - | TGCAGCGTTGTGGGGGTGGGAGGGTCAGATACGCAGTATTTT | CSVVGVGGSDTQYF
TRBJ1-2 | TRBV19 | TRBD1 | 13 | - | TGTGCCAGCAGACAGGGACCTAACTATGGCTACACCTTC | CASRQGPNYGYTF
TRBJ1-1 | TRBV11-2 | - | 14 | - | TGTGCCAGCAGCCCCAGGGGATCGAACACTGAAGCTTTCTTT | CASSPRGSNTEAFF
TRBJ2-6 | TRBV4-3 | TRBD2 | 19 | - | TGCGCCAGCAGCCACCGTAGCGGGGGGACGGGTTCTGGGGCCAACGTCCTGACTTTC | CASSHRSGGTGSGANVLTF
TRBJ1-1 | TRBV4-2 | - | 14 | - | TGTGCCAGCAGCCAAGATTTATCTATTACTGAAGCTTTCTTT | CASSQDLSITEAFF
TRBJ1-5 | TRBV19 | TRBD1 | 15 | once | TGTGCCAGTAGTATCTCGACAGGGTCAGGGCAGCCCCAGCATTTT | CASSISTGSGQPQHF
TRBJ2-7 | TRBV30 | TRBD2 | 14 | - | TGTGCCTGGAGTACACAGCGGGGGGCCTACGAGCAGTACTTC | CAWSTQRGAYEQYF
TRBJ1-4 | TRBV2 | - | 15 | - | TGTGCCAGCAGCATAACAGCAACAACTAATGAAAAACTGTTTTTT | CASSITATTNEKLFF
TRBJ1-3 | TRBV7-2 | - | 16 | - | TGTGCCAGCAGCTTGGACACAGGGTTCTCTGGAAACACCATATATTTT | CASSLDTGFSGNTIYF